The 21 T cell receptor beta chains presented below share a single source sample, sequenced in a study of blood T cell repertoires in COVID-19. Here immunoSEQ multiplex PCR was the method, and the copy in TCRdb shows in-frame clones only, minus some. The table shows almost 400,000 clones, with 85% to 90% occurring only once. The sequencing sample was made of PBMCs or T cells enriched from blood (not recorded which). The receptors derive from a woman in her twenties or thirties with acute COVID-19.

The J gene is TRBJ2-2, the V gene TRBV6-2 or TRBV6-3, with TRBD2 matching over 12 bases. CDR1 is MNHEY, CDR2 SVGEGT, per germline. This CDR3 has 19 residues. Unmatched junction bases numbered 6, after V lost 0 bases and J lost 1 base. The CDR3 sequence: CASSYSVTSGGKNTGELFF. The DNA for the CDR3 is TGTGCCAGCAGTTACTCGGTAACTAGCGGGGGGAAGAACACCGGGGAGCTGTTTTTT.

This chain links TRBV7-2 with TRBJ2-1; D gene uncertain. CDR1 and CDR2 from the germline V gene are SGHTA and FQGNSA. Trimming stripped 1 base from V and 7 bases from J, with 14 bases between. This CDR3 spans 15 amino acids. CDR3 sequence (DNA): TGTGCCAGCAGCTTAGGTCTGGTCACACGTAATGAGCAGTTCTTC. Translated: CASSLGLVTRNEQFF.

This clone was recorded only once. The gene calls are TRBV19 and TRBJ1-1; 7 nucleotides align to TRBD1. The CDR3 length is 16 residues. Germline CDR1 is LNHDA and CDR2 is SQIVND (reference sequence). The junction had 7 bases not matched to a gene; V was cut back by 3 bases and J by 0 bases. CDR3 in DNA: TGTGCCAGTAGTATGAGGGCAGGGGGGATGAACACTGAAGCTTTCTTT. Translated: CASSMRAGGMNTEAFF. The complete variable domain, with remaining parts taken from reference TRBV19 and TRBJ1-1, reads DGGITQSPKYLFRKEGQNVTLSCEQNLNHDAMYWYRQDPGQGLRLIYYSQIVNDFQKGDIAEGYSVSREKKESFPLTVTSAQKNPTAFYLCASSMRAGGMNTEAFFGQGTRLTVV.

V and J are TRBV7-2 and TRBJ1-5; D unclear. In germline, CDR1 is SGHTA, CDR2 FQGNSA. The CDR3 extends over 13 amino acids. Trimming removed 0 bases at V and 7 bases at J, with 7 bases between. The CDR3 DNA reads TGTGCCAGCAGCTTAGCGCCGGGGCAGCCCCAGCATTTT. It specifies CASSLAPGQPQHF.

The chain couples TRBV10-3 to TRBJ1-1; D call uncertain. Trimming left V 10 bases short and J 2 bases short, with 17 bases between. Germline CDR1 ENHRY, CDR2 SYGVKD. The CDR3 covers 14 residues. The CDR3 spells CATQYTEINTEAFF. DNA for the CDR3: TGTGCCACCCAATATACGGAGATTAACACTGAAGCTTTCTTT.

The chain combines TRBV4-2 with TRBJ1-2; D is ambiguous. CDR3 length: 15 amino acids. The ends were cut back, 4 bases at V and 5 bases at J, with 17 bases in the middle. Germline CDR1 reads LGHNA; CDR2 reads YNFKEQ. CDR3 in amino acids: CASSPSIGGLYGYTF. DNA of the CDR3: TGTGCCAGCAGCCCCTCGATCGGCGGTCTTTATGGCTACACCTTC.

This chain connects TRBV7-9 to TRBJ2-1, with 9 bases aligning to TRBD2. Germline CDR1 and CDR2: SEHNR and FQNEAQ (reference sequence). The V segment lost 7 bases and the J segment 0 bases; nucleotides outside the gene matches: 7. CDR3 length: 16 residues. The CDR3 protein is CASKLSGGSSYNEQFF. For the CDR3, the DNA is TGTGCCAGCAAGCTAAGCGGGGGGAGCTCCTACAATGAGCAGTTCTTC. Drawing the rest from reference TRBV7-9 and TRBJ2-1, the complete variable domain is DTGVSQNPRHKITKRGQNVTFRCDPISEHNRLYWYRQTLGQGPEFLTYFQNEAQLEKSRLLSDRFSAERPKGSFSTLEIQRTEQGDSAMYLCASKLSGGSSYNEQFFGPGTRLTVL.

V is TRBV5-6 and J is TRBJ2-7; 7 bases match TRBD1. This CDR3 region has 12 residues. Germline lookup yields CDR1 SGHDT and CDR2 YYEEEE. Trimming at V came to 4 bases and at J to 6 bases, leaving 4 bases not matched to a gene. Here the CDR3 reads CASSPTGAEQYF. CDR3 in DNA: TGTGCCAGCAGCCCCACAGGGGCCGAGCAGTACTTC.

This chain connects TRBV3-1 (or the pseudogene TRBV3-2) to TRBJ2-2; 8 bases match TRBD1. V lost 4 bases and J lost 5; bases outside the gene matches: 6. The CDR3 sequence is 15 residues long. CDR1 and CDR2 from the germline V gene are LGHDT and YNNKEL (reference sequence). Here the CDR3 reads CASSPQGGGTGELFF. CDR3 sequence (DNA): TGTGCCAGCAGCCCACAGGGGGGCGGGACCGGGGAGCTGTTTTTT.

This clone was counted once. The DNA of the CDR3 is TGTGCCAGCTCACCACCGCTGTCAGGGCAAGAGACCCAGTACTTC. This codes for CASSPPLSGQETQYF. This chain uses TRBV18 with TRBJ2-5, with D maybe TRBD1 (5 bases). The CDR3 loop spans 15 amino acids. Between the trimmed V and J ends, which lost 0 bases and 2 bases, there was a span of 10 bases. Per germline, CDR1 KGHSH and CDR2 LQKENI.

The genes are TRBV11-2 and TRBJ2-7; 9 bases line up with TRBD1. Germline-derived CDR1 and CDR2 are SGHAT and FQNNGV. The CDR3 has 14 amino acids. The trim removed 1 base at V and 3 bases at J, leaving 1 base unmatched. CDR3 amino acids: CASSLGQGGYEQYF. DNA of the CDR3: TGTGCCAGCAGCTTAGGACAGGGGGGCTACGAGCAGTACTTC.

The chain joins TRBV9 to TRBJ2-3, with 12 bases identical to TRBD1. Trimming took 3 bases from V and 5 from J; bases not matched to a gene: 7. Germline values: CDR1 SGDLS, CDR2 YYNGEE. This CDR3 comprises 16 residues. The CDR3: CASSAGTGGNGDTQYF. DNA of the CDR3: TGTGCCAGCAGCGCAGGGACAGGGGGCAACGGAGATACGCAGTATTTT.

The J gene is TRBJ2-7, the V gene TRBV7-2, with 9 positions matching TRBD2. The CDR3 is made up of 16 amino acids. After removal of 5 bases from V and 3 bases from J, the junction contained 11 bases not matched to a gene. Per the germline V gene, CDR1 is SGHTA and CDR2 is FQGNSA. The CDR3 is CASSPLGSGGVYEQYF. CDR3 coding DNA: TGTGCCAGCAGCCCTTTAGGTAGCGGGGGAGTCTACGAGCAGTACTTC.

This rearrangement joins TRBV11-3 to TRBJ2-1; 10 bases are shared with TRBD2. CDR1 is SGHNT, CDR2 YENEEA, per germline. V lost 0 bases, J lost 5 bases, and 4 bases stayed unmatched. There are 16 residues in the CDR3. The CDR3 DNA reads TGTGCCAGCAGCTTAGAAGGGACTAGCGCAAACAATGAGCAGTTCTTC. It is translated as CASSLEGTSANNEQFF.

This clone was observed a few times. This sample includes further DNA sequences coding for the same CDR3. The genes are TRBV27 and TRBJ2-1; 12 nucleotides agree with TRBD2. V was pared by 7 bases and J by 2 bases, with 6 bases of the junction left unmatched. Germline CDR1 and CDR2: MNHEY and SMNVEV (reference sequence). The CDR3 length is 16 residues. As DNA, the CDR3 is TGTGCCAGCACACCCCTAGCGGGGGGGCCCTACAATGAGCAGTTCTTC. It is translated as CASTPLAGGPYNEQFF.

This rearrangement joins TRBV5-1 to TRBJ1-2; D is undetermined. CDR3 length: 13 residues. CDR1 and CDR2 (germline): SGHRS, YFSETQ. Deletions cut 4 bases from V and 4 bases from J, with 11 bases between. In DNA, the CDR3 is TGCGCCAGCAGCCCCGAGTCTACCTATGGCTACACCTTC. Translated: CASSPESTYGYTF.

The genes are TRBV15 and TRBJ2-7, with TRBD1 identical over 8 bases. CDR1 is LNHNV, CDR2 YYDKDF, per germline (reference sequence). Losses at the gene ends were 1 base for V and 3 bases for J; bases not matched to a gene: 5. The CDR3 covers 15 residues. In nucleotides, the CDR3 is TGTGCCACCAGCAGAGTAGGACAGGGTAGCTACGAGCAGTACTTC. It codes for CATSRVGQGSYEQYF.

This sequence joins TRBV6-4 and TRBJ2-3; the match to TRBD2 covers 8 bases. This CDR3 contains 16 residues. CDR1 and CDR2 from the germline V gene are MRHNA and SNTAGT. J was trimmed by 5 bases and V by 4 bases; bases with no gene match: 11. The CDR3 protein is CASSAAPGGLEDTQYF. CDR3 DNA sequence: TGTGCCAGCAGTGCTGCACCGGGGGGGCTGGAAGATACGCAGTATTTT.

The chain is built from TRBV12-3 or TRBV12-4 and TRBJ1-2, with D perhaps TRBD1 (5 bases). This CDR3 is built from 13 residues. The V and J ends lost 5 bases and 4 bases respectively, with 11 bases between them. In DNA form, the CDR3 reads TGTGCCAGCAGTCTAGGACAAGCCTATGGCTACACCTTC. It specifies CASSLGQAYGYTF.

Regarding this clone: This specimen includes other DNA sequences encoding the same CDR3. The J gene is TRBJ1-5, the V gene TRBV30; 7 bases align to TRBD1. Germline CDR1 and CDR2: GTSNPN and SVGIG (reference sequence). This CDR3 is 14 amino acids long. Trimming removed 0 bases from V and 3 bases from J; junction bases left unmatched: 2. The CDR3 region has the DNA TGTGCCTGGAGTGTGGGACAGAACAATCAGCCCCAGCATTTT. Translated, it gives CAWSVGQNNQPQHF.

This chain connects TRBV25-1 to TRBJ2-1; 8 nucleotides line up with TRBD1. Germline V gene sequence: CDR1 MGHDK, CDR2 SYGVNS. The trim removed 2 bases at V and 15 bases at J, leaving 12 bases unmatched. This CDR3 contains 14 residues. CDR3 coding DNA: TGTGCCAGCAGTGAAGGGGTGTGGACAGGGTTCTTGTTCTTC. Encoded protein: CASSEGVWTGFLFF.